These 17 T cell receptor beta chains were all obtained from the same sample, sequenced in a study of shared clonotypes between healthy human individuals. Sequencing used immunoSEQ multiplex PCR; TCRdb keeps in-frame clones, though not all of them. The profile covers around 510,000 clones, with around 96% appearing a single time and 0.05% to 0.07% taken by the ten largest. Sequencing was done on a sample of naive CD4+ T cells sorted from blood. Subset reported: CD45RA+ positively selected. These receptor sequences come from a woman aged 25 to 39 in good health.

The chain combines TRBV15 with TRBJ2-2; the D is unclear. Trimming left V 6 bases short and J 4 bases short, with 9 bases between. Germline values: CDR1 LNHNV, CDR2 YYDKDF (reference sequence). The length of the CDR3 is 13 residues. CDR3 region: CATRYTSTGELFF. CDR3 DNA sequence: TGTGCCACCAGATACACGAGCACCGGGGAGCTGTTTTTT.

This clone was detected once. The chain recombines TRBV5-6 with TRBJ2-3; 7 bases map to TRBD2. This CDR3 has 15 residues. Losses at the gene ends were 5 bases for V and 3 bases for J; bases not matched to a gene: 9. CDR1 and CDR2 from the germline V gene are SGHDT and YYEEEE. CDR3 residues: CASRSGGTITDTQYF. As DNA, the CDR3 is TGTGCCAGCAGATCGGGAGGAACAATTACAGATACGCAGTATTTT.

The chain employs TRBV28 and TRBJ1-1; D call uncertain. V lost 6 bases to trimming and J lost 1 base, with 9 bases between them. The CDR3 has 13 amino acids. In germline, CDR1 is MDHEN, CDR2 SYDVKM. As DNA, the CDR3 is TGTGCCAGCAGGGGTCAAGGGAACACTGAAGCTTTCTTT. Amino acids: CASRGQGNTEAFF.

Comment on this clone: A read error may account for a junction end that differs from germline. The chain links TRBV5-8 to TRBJ1-4, with 9 nucleotides matching TRBD1. The CDR3 has 17 amino acids. Germline CDR1 SGHTS, CDR2 YDEGEE. The CDR3 DNA sequence: TGTGCCAGCACCTTGACGAAGGGGACAGGGATTCGCGAAAAACTGTTTTTT. Translated: CASTLTKGTGIREKLFF.

The chain carries TRBV15 and TRBJ2-3, with a weak D call TRBD2 (6 bases). This CDR3 spans 17 amino acids. V shed 1 base and J shed 0 bases, with 14 bases lying between them. CDR1 is LNHNV and CDR2 is YYDKDF in the germline V gene (reference sequence). The CDR3 region is CATSRGWGGTSTDTQYF. The CDR3 DNA sequence: TGTGCCACCAGCAGAGGTTGGGGCGGGACTAGCACAGATACGCAGTATTTT.

The genes are TRBV27 and TRBJ1-2; TRBD1 matches at 11 bases. The trim removed 6 bases at V and 0 bases at J, leaving 0 bases unmatched. Germline CDR1 MNHEY, CDR2 SMNVEV (reference sequence). The CDR3 has 14 residues. The CDR3 loop is CASRGQGANYGYTF. CDR3 DNA sequence: TGTGCCAGCAGGGGACAGGGGGCTAACTATGGCTACACCTTC.

The CDR3 DNA is TGCGCCAGCAGCCAAGACTCAACACTTTTTGTCTCTGGGGCCAACGTCCTGACTTTC. It is translated as CASSQDSTLFVSGANVLTF. The chain joins TRBV4-1 to TRBJ2-6; the D is unclear. V was trimmed by 0 bases and J by 0 bases, leaving 15 bases between them. Per the germline V gene, CDR1 is MGHRA and CDR2 is YSYEKL. The CDR3 is 19 residues long.

The genes are TRBV7-9 and TRBJ2-1; 9 bases align to TRBD2. The CDR3 contains 18 residues. Germline V gene data show CDR1 as SEHNR and CDR2 as FQNEAQ (reference sequence). V shed 1 base and J 6 bases; nucleotides not matched to a gene: 13. The CDR3 DNA sequence: TGTGCCAGCAGCTTAGGCTGGGGACTAGCCTCTTGGGGCAATGAGCAGTTCTTC. The encoded protein is CASSLGWGLASWGNEQFF.

The chain has TRBV19 and TRBJ2-1, with TRBD2 as a possible D gene (6 bases). V dropped 4 bases and J dropped 7 bases, with 26 bases sitting between them. The CDR3 covers 18 residues. CDR1 is LNHDA, CDR2 SQIVND, per germline (reference sequence). The CDR3, as DNA: TGTGCCAGTAGTAACTTGCCAGTGGGGGGTTCTGGCTTTAATGAGCAGTTCTTC. Its translation is CASSNLPVGGSGFNEQFF.

This chain connects TRBV5-4 to TRBJ2-3; maybe TRBD1 (5 bases). Germline loops: CDR1 SGHNT, CDR2 YYREEE (reference sequence). V was pared by 0 bases and J by 3 bases, with 11 bases between. There are 15 residues in the CDR3. CDR3 sequence reads: CASSLDQGSTDTQYF. The CDR3 region has the DNA TGTGCCAGCAGCTTGGATCAGGGATCGACAGATACGCAGTATTTT.

This chain links TRBV11-2 with TRBJ2-1; D might be TRBD2 (5 bases). The CDR3 extends over 13 amino acids. With 5 bases removed from V and 4 bases from J, the gap between germline ends came to 9 bases. The germline V gene encodes CDR1 SGHAT and CDR2 FQNNGV. The CDR3 DNA follows: TGTGCCAGCAGCCCACTAGTTTACAATGAGCAGTTCTTC. Protein sequence: CASSPLVYNEQFF.

This clone was picked up a small number of times. The chain joins TRBV6-5 to TRBJ1-5; 8 nucleotides agree with TRBD1. V was clipped by 6 bases and J by 6 bases; unmatched bases: 7. The CDR3 is 14 residues long. Germline CDR1 and CDR2: MNHEY and SVGAGI. CDR3 sequence: CASRAGQGGQPQHF. CDR3 coding DNA: TGTGCCAGCAGAGCCGGACAGGGAGGTCAGCCCCAGCATTTT.

CDR3 coding DNA: TGTGCCAGCTCACCAGTGAAAGTTAACACAGATACGCAGTATTTT. Amino acids: CASSPVKVNTDTQYF. V and J are TRBV18 and TRBJ2-3; D unresolved. CDR1 is KGHSH and CDR2 is LQKENI in the germline V gene. This CDR3 is 15 amino acids long. The V and J ends lost 2 bases and 2 bases respectively, with 11 bases between them.

The chain employs TRBV30 and TRBJ2-1; no reliable D call. Germline V gives CDR1 GTSNPN, CDR2 SVGIG (reference sequence). The V end was cut by 3 bases, the J end by 5 bases, with 14 bases between. The CDR3 sequence is 14 residues long. CDR3 bases: TGTGCCTGGAGGGATGGACCTGGGAACAATGAGCAGTTCTTC. Amino acid sequence: CAWRDGPGNNEQFF.

The chain has TRBV18 and TRBJ1-1; D is unresolved. The CDR3 totals 15 residues. Germline-derived CDR1 and CDR2 are KGHSH and LQKENI. V was trimmed by 2 bases and J by 1 base, leaving 11 bases between them. In DNA form, the CDR3 reads TGTGCCAGCTCACCAGGTCAGGCCGAGAACACTGAAGCTTTCTTT. Encoded protein: CASSPGQAENTEAFF. The full variable domain, with the rest looked up from reference TRBV18 and TRBJ1-1, is NAGVMQNPRHLVRRRGQEARLRCSPMKGHSHVYWYRQLPEEGLKFMVYLQKENIIDESGMPKERFSAEFPKEGPSILRIQQVVRGDSAAYFCASSPGQAENTEAFFGQGTRLTVV.

The chain has TRBV28 and TRBJ2-7; D remains ambiguous. V lost 4 bases and J lost 5, with 6 bases in between. The CDR3 extends over 11 amino acids. Germline V CDR1 and CDR2: MDHEN, SYDVKM. For the CDR3, the DNA is TGTGCCAGCAGTTCCTGGGACGAGCAGTACTTC. Residues: CASSSWDEQYF.

The rearrangement uses TRBV7-9 and TRBJ2-1; D possibly corresponds to TRBD2 (5 bases). CDR3 size: 18 residues. Germline CDR1 is SEHNR and CDR2 is FQNEAQ (reference sequence). Trimming left V 5 bases short and J 5 bases short, with 25 bases between. The DNA for the CDR3 is TGTGCCAGCAGCGCCCCCCTAGGGCGGGTAGCCCTCGACAATGAGCAGTTCTTC. Amino acid sequence: CASSAPLGRVALDNEQFF.